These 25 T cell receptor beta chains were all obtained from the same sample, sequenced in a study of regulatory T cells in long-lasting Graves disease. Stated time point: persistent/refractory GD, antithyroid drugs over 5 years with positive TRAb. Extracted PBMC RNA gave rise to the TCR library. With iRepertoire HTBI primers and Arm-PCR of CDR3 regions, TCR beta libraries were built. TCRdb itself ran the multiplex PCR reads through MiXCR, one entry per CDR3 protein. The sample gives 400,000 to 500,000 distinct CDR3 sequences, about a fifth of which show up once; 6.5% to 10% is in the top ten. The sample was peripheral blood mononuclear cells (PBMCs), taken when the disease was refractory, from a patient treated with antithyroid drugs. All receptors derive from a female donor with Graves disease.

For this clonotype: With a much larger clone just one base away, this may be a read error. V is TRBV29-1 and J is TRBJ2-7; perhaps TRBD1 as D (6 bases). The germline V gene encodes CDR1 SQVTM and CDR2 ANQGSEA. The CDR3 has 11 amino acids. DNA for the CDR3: TGCAACGTTGTAGGGGGCTACGAGCAGTACTTC. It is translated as CNVVGGYEQYF.

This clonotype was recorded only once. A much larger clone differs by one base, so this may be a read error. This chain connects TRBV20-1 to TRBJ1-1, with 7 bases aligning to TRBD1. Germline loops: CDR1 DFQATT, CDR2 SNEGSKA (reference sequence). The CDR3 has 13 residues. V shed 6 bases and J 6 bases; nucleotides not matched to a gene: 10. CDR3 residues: CSALTGRLAEAFF. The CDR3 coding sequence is TGCAGTGCCCTGACAGGGAGGTTGGCTGAAGCTTTCTTT.

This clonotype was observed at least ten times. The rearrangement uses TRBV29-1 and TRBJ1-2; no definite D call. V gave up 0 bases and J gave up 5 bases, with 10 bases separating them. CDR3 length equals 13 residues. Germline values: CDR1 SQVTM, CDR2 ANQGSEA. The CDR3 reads CSVEDRRSYGYTF. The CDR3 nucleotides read TGCAGCGTTGAAGATCGCAGGTCTTATGGCTACACCTTC. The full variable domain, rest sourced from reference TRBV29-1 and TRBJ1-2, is SAVISQKPSRDICQRGTSLTIQCQVDSQVTMMFWYRQQPGQSLTLIATANQGSEATYESGFVIDKFPISRPNLTFSTLTVSNMSPEDSSIYLCSVEDRRSYGYTFGSGTRLTVV.

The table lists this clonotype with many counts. CDR3 in amino acids: CASSLGGEEAFF. The CDR3 DNA reads TGCGCCAGCAGCTTGGGGGGGGAGGAAGCTTTCTTT. The chain carries TRBV5-1 and TRBJ1-1, with a tentative D call TRBD1 (5 bases). V lost 0 bases to trimming and J lost 8 bases, with 8 bases between them. Germline values: CDR1 SGHRS, CDR2 YFSETQ. The CDR3 is 12 amino acids.

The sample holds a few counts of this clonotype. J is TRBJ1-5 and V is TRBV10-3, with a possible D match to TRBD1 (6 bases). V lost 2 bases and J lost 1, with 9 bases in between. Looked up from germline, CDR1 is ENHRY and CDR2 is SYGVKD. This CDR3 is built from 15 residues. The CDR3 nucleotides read TGTGCCATCAGTGAGGGAACAGGGAGCAATCAGCCCCAGCATTTT. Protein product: CAISEGTGSNQPQHF.

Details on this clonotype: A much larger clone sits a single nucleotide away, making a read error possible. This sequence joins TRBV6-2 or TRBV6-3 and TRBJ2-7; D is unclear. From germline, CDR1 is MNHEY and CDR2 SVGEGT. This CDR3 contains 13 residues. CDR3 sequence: CASSYSIQYEQCF. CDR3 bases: TGTGCCAGCAGTTACTCGATACAGTACGAGCAGTGCTTC.

CDR3 sequence reads: CASSLAWEDQYF. The CDR3, as DNA: TGTGCCAGCAGCTTAGCCTGGGAAGATCAGTACTTC. The gene calls are TRBV7-9 and TRBJ2-7, with D unclear. The germline V gene encodes CDR1 SEHNR and CDR2 FQNEAQ (reference sequence). The V and J ends lost 0 bases and 10 bases respectively, with 10 bases between them. This CDR3 contains 12 residues.

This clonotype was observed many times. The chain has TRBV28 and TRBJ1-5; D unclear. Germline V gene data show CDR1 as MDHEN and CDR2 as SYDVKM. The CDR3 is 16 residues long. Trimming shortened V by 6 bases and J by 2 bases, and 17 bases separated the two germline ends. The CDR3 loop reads CASSPSSGAGNQPQHF. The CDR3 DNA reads TGTGCCAGCAGCCCTTCTTCCGGCGCAGGCAATCAGCCCCAGCATTTT.

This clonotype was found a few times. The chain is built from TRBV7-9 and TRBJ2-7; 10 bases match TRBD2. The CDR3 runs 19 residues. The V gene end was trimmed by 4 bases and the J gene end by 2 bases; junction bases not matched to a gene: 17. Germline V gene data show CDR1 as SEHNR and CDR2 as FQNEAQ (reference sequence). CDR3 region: CASSSLVPSGSFFPYEQYF. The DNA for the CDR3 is TGTGCCAGCAGCTCCTTGGTCCCTAGCGGGAGCTTCTTTCCCTACGAGCAGTACTTC. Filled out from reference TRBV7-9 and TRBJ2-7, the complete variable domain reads DTGVSQNPRHKITKRGQNVTFRCDPISEHNRLYWYRQTLGQGPEFLTYFQNEAQLEKSRLLSDRFSAERPKGSFSTLEIQRTEQGDSAMYLCASSSLVPSGSFFPYEQYFGPGTRLTVT.

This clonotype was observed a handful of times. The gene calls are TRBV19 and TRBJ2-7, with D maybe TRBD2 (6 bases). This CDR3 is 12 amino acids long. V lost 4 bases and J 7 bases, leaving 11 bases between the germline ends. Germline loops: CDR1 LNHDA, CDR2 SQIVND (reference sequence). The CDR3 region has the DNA TGTGCCAGTAGTAACCGGGAGAGAGAGCAGTACTTC. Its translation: CASSNREREQYF.

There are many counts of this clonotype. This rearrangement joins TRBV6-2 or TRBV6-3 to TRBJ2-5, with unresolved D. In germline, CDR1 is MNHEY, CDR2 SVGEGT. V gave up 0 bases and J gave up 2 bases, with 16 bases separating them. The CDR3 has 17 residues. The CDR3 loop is CASSYSRSPGPQETQYF. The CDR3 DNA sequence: TGTGCCAGCAGTTACTCGAGGTCTCCCGGCCCACAAGAGACCCAGTACTTC.

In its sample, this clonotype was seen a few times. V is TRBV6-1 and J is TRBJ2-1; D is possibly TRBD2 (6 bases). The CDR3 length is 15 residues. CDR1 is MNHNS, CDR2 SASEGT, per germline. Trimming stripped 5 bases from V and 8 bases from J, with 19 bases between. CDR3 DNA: TGTGCCAGCAGTCCGCGGGGAGACCCATGGGATGAGCAGTTCTTC. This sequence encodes CASSPRGDPWDEQFF.

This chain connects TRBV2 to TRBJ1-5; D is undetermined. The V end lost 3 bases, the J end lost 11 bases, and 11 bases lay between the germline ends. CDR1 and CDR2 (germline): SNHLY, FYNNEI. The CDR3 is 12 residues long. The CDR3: CASSDRSLSQHF. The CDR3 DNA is TGTGCCAGCAGTGACAGGTCCTTGTCCCAGCATTTT.

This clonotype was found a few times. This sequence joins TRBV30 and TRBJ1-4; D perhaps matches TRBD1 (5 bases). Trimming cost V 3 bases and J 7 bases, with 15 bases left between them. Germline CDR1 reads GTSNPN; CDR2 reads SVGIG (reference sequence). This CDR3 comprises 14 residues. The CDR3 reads CAWSATMRGEKLFF. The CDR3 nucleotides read TGTGCCTGGAGCGCCACCATGAGGGGTGAAAAACTGTTTTTT. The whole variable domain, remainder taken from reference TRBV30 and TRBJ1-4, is SQTIHQWPATLVQPVGSPLSLECTVEGTSNPNLYWYRQAAGRGLQLLFYSVGIGQISSEVPQNLSASRPQDRQFILSSKKLLLSDSGFYLCAWSATMRGEKLFFGSGTQLSVL.

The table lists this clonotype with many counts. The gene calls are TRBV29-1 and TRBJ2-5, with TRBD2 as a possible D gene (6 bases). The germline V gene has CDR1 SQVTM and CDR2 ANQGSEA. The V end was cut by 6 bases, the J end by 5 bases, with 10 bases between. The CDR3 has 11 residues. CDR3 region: CSVGTLETQYF. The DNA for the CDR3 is TGCAGCGTCGGGACTCTCGAGACCCAGTACTTC.

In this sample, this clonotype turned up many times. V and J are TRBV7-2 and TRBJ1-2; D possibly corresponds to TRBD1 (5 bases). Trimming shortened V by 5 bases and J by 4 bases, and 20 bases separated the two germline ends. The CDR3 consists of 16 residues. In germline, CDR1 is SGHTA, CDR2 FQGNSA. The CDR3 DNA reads TGTGCCAGCAGCAAAGATCCGGGACCGGGGGGCTATGGCTACACCTTC. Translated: CASSKDPGPGGYGYTF.

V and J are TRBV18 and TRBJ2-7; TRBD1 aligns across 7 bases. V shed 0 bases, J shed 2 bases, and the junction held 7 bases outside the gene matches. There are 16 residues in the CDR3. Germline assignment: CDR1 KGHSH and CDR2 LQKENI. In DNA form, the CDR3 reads TGTGCCAGCTCACCACCCAAGGGACAGAGCCCCTACGAGCAGTACTTC. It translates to CASSPPKGQSPYEQYF. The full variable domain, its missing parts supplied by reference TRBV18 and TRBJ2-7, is NAGVMQNPRHLVRRRGQEARLRCSPMKGHSHVYWYRQLPEEGLKFMVYLQKENIIDESGMPKERFSAEFPKEGPSILRIQQVVRGDSAAYFCASSPPKGQSPYEQYFGPGTRLTVT.

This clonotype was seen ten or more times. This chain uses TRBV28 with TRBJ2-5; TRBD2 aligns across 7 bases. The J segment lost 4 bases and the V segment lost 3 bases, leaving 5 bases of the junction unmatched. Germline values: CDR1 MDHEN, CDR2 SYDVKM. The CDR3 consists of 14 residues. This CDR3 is CASSFTSVGETQYF. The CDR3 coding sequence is TGTGCCAGCAGTTTTACTAGCGTAGGAGAGACCCAGTACTTC.

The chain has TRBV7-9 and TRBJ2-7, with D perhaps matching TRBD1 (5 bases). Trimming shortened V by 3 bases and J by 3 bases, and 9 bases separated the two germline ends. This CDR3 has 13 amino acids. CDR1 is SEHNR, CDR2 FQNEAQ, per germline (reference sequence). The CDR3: CASSFPDNYEQYF. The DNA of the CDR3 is TGTGCCAGCAGCTTTCCGGACAACTACGAGCAGTACTTC.

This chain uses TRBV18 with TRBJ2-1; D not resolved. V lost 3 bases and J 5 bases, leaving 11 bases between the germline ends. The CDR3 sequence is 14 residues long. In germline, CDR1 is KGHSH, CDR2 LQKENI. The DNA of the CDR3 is TGTGCCAGCTCACCCCAGTGGCGCCACAATGAGCAGTTCTTC. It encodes CASSPQWRHNEQFF.

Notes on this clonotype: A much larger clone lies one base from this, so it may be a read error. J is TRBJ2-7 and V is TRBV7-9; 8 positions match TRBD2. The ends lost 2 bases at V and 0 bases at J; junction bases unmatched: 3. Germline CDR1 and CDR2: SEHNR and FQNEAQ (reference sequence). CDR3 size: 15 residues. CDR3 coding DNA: TGTGCCAGCAGCTTATCTAGCGGGTACTCCTACGAGCAGTACTTC. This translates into CASSLSSGYSYEQYF.

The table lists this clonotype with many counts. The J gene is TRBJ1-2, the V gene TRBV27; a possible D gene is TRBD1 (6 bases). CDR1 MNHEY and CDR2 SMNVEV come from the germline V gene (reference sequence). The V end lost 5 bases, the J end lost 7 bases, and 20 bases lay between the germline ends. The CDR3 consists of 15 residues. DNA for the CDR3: TGTGCCAGCAGTCCCTATTTGGGGGCAACAGGTGGCTACACCTTC. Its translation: CASSPYLGATGGYTF.

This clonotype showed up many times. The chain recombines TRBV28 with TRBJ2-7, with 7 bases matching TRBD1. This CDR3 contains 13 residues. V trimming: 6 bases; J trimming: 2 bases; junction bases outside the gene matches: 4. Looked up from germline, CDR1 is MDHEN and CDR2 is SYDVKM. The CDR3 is CASRGDSTYEQYF. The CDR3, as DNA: TGTGCCAGCAGGGGGGACAGTACCTACGAGCAGTACTTC. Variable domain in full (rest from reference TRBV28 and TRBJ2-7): DVKVTQSSRYLVKRTGEKVFLECVQDMDHENMFWYRQDPGLGLRLIYFSYDVKMKEKGDIPEGYSVSREKKERFSLILESASTNQTSMYLCASRGDSTYEQYFGPGTRLTVT.

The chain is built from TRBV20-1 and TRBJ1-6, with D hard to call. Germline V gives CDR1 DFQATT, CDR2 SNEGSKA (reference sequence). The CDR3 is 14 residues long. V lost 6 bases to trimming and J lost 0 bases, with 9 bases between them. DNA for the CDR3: TGCAGTGCCCCTTTGATCTCCTATAATTCACCCCTCCACTTT. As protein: CSAPLISYNSPLHF.

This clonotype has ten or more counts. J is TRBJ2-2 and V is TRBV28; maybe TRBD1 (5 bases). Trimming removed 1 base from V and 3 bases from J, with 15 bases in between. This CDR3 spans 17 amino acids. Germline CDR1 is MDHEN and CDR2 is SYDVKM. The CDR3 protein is CASSLLYRTRDTGELFF. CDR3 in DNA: TGTGCCAGCAGTTTATTATACCGGACAAGGGACACCGGGGAGCTGTTTTTT.